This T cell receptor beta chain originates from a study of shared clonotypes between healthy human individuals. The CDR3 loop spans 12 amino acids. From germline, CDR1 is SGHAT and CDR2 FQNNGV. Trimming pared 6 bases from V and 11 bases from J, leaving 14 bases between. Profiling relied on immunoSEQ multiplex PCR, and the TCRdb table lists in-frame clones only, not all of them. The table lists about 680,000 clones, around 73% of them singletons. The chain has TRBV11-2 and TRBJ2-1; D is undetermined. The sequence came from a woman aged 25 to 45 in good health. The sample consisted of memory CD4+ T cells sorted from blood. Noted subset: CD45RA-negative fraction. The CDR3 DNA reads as TGTGCCAGCAGATCCTTGGGATATAAGCAGTTCTTC. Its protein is CASRSLGYKQFF.